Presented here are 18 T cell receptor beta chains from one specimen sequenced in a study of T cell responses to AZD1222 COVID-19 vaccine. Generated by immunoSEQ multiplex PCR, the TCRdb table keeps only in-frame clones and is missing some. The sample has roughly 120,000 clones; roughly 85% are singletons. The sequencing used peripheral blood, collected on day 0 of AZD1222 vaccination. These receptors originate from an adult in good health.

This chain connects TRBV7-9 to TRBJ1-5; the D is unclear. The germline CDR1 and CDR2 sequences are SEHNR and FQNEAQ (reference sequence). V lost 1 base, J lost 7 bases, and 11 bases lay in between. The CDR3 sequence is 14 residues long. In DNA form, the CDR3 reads TGTGCCAGCAGCTTAGGAAGGTCGGGGCAGCCCCAGCATTTT. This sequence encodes CASSLGRSGQPQHF.

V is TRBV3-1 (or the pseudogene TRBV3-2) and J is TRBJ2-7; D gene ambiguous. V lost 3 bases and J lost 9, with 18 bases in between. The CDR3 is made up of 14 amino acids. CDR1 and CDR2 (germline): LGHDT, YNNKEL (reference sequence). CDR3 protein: CASSHPRLHGGQYF. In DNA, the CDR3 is TGTGCCAGCAGCCACCCCCGACTCCACGGTGGGCAGTACTTC.

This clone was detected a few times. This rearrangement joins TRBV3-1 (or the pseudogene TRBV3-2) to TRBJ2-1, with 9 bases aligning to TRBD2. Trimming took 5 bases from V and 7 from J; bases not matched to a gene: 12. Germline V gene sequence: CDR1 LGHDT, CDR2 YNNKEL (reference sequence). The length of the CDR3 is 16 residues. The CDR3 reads CASSFQGPSGVNEQFF. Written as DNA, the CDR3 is TGTGCCAGCAGCTTTCAAGGTCCTAGCGGGGTGAATGAGCAGTTCTTC.

This CDR3 reads CASSYDGSGNTIYF. CDR3 nucleotides: TGCGCCAGCAGCTACGACGGCTCTGGAAACACCATATATTTT. The V and J genes are TRBV5-1 and TRBJ1-3, with D uncertain. Germline loops: CDR1 SGHRS, CDR2 YFSETQ. This CDR3 is 14 amino acids long. V was clipped by 3 bases and J by 0 bases, with 7 bases between them.

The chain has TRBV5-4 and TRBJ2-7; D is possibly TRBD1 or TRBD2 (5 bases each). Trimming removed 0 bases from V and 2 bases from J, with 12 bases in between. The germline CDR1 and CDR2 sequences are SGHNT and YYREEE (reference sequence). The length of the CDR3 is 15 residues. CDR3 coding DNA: TGTGCCAGCAGCTTGGATGGGACCGGAACCTACGAGCAGTACTTC. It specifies CASSLDGTGTYEQYF.

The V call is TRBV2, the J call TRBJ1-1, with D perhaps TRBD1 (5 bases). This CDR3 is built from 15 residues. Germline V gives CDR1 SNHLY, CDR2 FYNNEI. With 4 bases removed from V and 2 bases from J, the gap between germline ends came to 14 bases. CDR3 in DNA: TGTGCCAGCAGTGCCCATGGACAACCTAACACTGAAGCTTTCTTT. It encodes CASSAHGQPNTEAFF.

The CDR3 coding sequence is TGCGCCAGCAATCAGCCCCAGCATTTT. Translating it yields CASNQPQHF. This chain connects TRBV10-1 to TRBJ1-5; D is unclear. CDR3 size: 9 residues. The germline V gene has CDR1 WNHNN and CDR2 SYGVQD (reference sequence). V lost 7 bases, J lost 5 bases, and 0 bases lay in between.

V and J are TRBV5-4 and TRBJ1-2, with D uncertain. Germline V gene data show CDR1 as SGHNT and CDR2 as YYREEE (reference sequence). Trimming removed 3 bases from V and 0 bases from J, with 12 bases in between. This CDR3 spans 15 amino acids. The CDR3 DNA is TGTGCCAGCAGCTCCCGGGTTGGGGCTAACTATGGCTACACCTTC. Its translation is CASSSRVGANYGYTF.

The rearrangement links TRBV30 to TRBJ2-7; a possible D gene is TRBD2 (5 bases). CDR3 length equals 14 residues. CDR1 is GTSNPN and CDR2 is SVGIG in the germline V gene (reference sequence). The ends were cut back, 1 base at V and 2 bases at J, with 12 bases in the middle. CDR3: CAWSEPGSAYEQYF. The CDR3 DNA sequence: TGTGCCTGGAGTGAGCCGGGATCGGCCTACGAGCAGTACTTC.

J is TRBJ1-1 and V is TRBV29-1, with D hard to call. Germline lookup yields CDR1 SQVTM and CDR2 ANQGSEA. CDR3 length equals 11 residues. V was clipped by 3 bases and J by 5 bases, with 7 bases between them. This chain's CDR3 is CSVDSGTEAFF. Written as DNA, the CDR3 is TGCAGCGTTGATTCGGGGACTGAAGCTTTCTTT.

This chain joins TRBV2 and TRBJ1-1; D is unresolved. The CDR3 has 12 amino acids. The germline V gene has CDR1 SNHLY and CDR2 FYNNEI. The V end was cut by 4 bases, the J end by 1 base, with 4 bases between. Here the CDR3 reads CASSGGNTEAFF. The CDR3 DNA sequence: TGTGCCAGCAGTGGTGGGAACACTGAAGCTTTCTTT. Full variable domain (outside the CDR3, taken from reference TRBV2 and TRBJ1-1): EPEVTQTPSHQVTQMGQEVILRCVPISNHLYFYWYRQILGQKVEFLVSFYNNEISEKSEIFDDQFSVERPDGSNFTLKIRSTKLEDSAMYFCASSGGNTEAFFGQGTRLTVV.

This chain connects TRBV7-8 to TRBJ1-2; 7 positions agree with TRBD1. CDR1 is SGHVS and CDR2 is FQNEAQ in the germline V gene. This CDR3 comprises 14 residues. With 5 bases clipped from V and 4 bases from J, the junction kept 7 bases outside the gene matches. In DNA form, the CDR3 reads TGTGCCAGCAGCCCACGACAGGGACTCTATGGCTACACCTTC. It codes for CASSPRQGLYGYTF.

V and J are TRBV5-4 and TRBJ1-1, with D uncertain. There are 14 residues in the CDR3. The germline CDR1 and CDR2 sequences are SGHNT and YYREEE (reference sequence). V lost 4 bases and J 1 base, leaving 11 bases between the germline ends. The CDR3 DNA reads TGTGCCAGCAGCCCGAGGGCTAAGAACACTGAAGCTTTCTTT. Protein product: CASSPRAKNTEAFF.

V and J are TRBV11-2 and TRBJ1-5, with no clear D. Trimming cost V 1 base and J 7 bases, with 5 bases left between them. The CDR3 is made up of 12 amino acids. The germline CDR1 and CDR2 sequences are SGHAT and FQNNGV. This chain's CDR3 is CASSLVGQPQHF. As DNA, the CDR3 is TGTGCCAGCAGCTTAGTCGGGCAGCCCCAGCATTTT.

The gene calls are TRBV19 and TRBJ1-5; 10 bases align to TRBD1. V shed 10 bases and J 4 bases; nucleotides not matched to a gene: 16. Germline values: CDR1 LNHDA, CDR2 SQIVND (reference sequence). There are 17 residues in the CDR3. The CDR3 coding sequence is TGTGCCAATTTCCGGGACAGGGGTTCCCTGGATAATCAGCCCCAGCATTTT. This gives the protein CANFRDRGSLDNQPQHF.

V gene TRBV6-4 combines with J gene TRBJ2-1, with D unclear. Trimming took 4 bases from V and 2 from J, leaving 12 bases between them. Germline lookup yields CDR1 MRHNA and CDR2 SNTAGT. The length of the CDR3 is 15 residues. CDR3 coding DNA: TGTGCCAGCAGTGTCGACGGAGAGACCTACAATGAGCAGTTCTTC. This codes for CASSVDGETYNEQFF.

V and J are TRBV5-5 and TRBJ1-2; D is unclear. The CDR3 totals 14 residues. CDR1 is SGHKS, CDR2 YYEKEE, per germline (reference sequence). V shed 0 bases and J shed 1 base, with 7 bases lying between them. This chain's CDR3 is CASSLDPGNYGYTF. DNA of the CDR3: TGTGCCAGCAGCTTGGATCCCGGTAACTATGGCTACACCTTC.

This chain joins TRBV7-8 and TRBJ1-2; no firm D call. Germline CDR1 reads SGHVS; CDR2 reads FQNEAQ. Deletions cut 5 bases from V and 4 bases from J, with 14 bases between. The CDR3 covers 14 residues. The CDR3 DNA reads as TGTGCCAGCAGCCCCCGGGAGCCCCCCTATGGCTACACCTTC. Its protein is CASSPREPPYGYTF.